These 9 T cell receptor beta chains were all obtained from the same sample, sequenced in a study of spatial heterogeneity in lung cancer. Sample time point: blood at routine non-recurrence follow-up after resection. One entry per CDR3 protein results from TCRdb running MiXCR on the 5' RACE reads. The data show approximately 93,000 distinct CDR3 sequences, approximately 20% seen once. The sample in question was PBMCs, obtained at follow-up. The source is a male donor with early-stage non-small cell lung cancer.

The chain is built from TRBV19 and TRBJ1-5, with TRBD1 matching over 9 bases. The CDR3 contains 15 residues. V trimming: 5 bases; J trimming: 4 bases; junction bases outside the gene matches: 6. Germline V gives CDR1 LNHDA, CDR2 SQIVND (reference sequence). CDR3 amino acids: CASSVRGQGNQPQHF. The CDR3 DNA reads TGTGCCAGTAGTGTCCGGGGACAGGGAAATCAGCCCCAGCATTTT.

Here the CDR3 DNA reads TGCGCCAGCAGCTTGGACCCTACACCCTCCTACGAGCAGTACTTC. Translated: CASSLDPTPSYEQYF. The V gene is TRBV5-1, the J gene TRBJ2-7; D is uncertain. The CDR3 loop spans 15 amino acids. The V and J ends lost 0 bases and 0 bases respectively, with 10 bases between them. From germline, CDR1 is SGHRS and CDR2 YFSETQ.

J is TRBJ1-4 and V is TRBV4-3; 8 nucleotides line up with TRBD1. V was clipped by 4 bases and J by 8 bases; unmatched bases: 6. The CDR3 has 14 residues. The germline V gene has CDR1 LGHNA and CDR2 YSLEER. CDR3 coding DNA: TGCGCCAGCAGCCCCCAGGACAGGGTGGAAAAACTGTTTTTT. Translating it yields CASSPQDRVEKLFF.

This clonotype was picked up a small number of times. This chain links TRBV5-1 with TRBJ2-1; D may match TRBD1 or TRBD2 (5 bases each). The CDR3 covers 15 residues. The V end was cut by 4 bases, the J end by 5 bases, with 16 bases between. Germline assignment: CDR1 SGHRS and CDR2 YFSETQ. CDR3 nucleotides: TGCGCCAGCAGCCTATCCGGGACGCCTGACAATGAGCAGTTCTTC. Residues: CASSLSGTPDNEQFF. Full variable domain (rest looked up from reference TRBV5-1 and TRBJ2-1): KAGVTQTPRYLIKTRGQQVTLSCSPISGHRSVSWYQQTPGQGLQFLFEYFSETQRNKGNFPGRFSGRQFSNSRSEMNVSTLELGDSALYLCASSLSGTPDNEQFFGPGTRLTVL.

The chain has TRBV7-2 and TRBJ2-1; D ambiguous. This CDR3 has 15 amino acids. V lost 4 bases, J lost 1 base, and 11 bases lay in between. In germline, CDR1 is SGHTA, CDR2 FQGNSA. The CDR3 DNA reads as TGTGCCAGCAGCTCGTTCTGGGGATCCTACAATGAGCAGTTCTTC. It encodes CASSSFWGSYNEQFF.

The V call is TRBV10-2, the J call TRBJ2-3, with TRBD2 matching 9 bases. V was pared by 3 bases and J by 6 bases, with 7 bases of the junction left unmatched. Germline V gene sequence: CDR1 WSHSY, CDR2 SAAADI. CDR3 length equals 15 residues. CDR3 sequence: CASSEPRGGPDTQYF. CDR3 nucleotides: TGCGCCAGCAGTGAACCGCGGGGGGGCCCCGATACGCAGTATTTT.

This chain links TRBV5-1 with TRBJ2-1; perhaps TRBD2 as D (7 bases). This CDR3 region has 15 residues. V was pared by 4 bases and J by 8 bases, with 19 bases between. Germline CDR1 reads SGHRS; CDR2 reads YFSETQ. CDR3 amino acids: CASSADRQGGYEQFF. The CDR3 DNA is TGCGCCAGCAGCGCCGACAGGCAGGGAGGGTATGAGCAGTTCTTC.

The gene calls are TRBV12-3 or TRBV12-4 and TRBJ2-7; D is uncertain. The V end was cut by 3 bases, the J end by 0 bases, with 6 bases between. This CDR3 has 13 residues. The CDR3 DNA follows: TGTGCCAGCAGTTTCTCCCACTCCTACGAGCAGTACTTC. Translating it yields CASSFSHSYEQYF.

This clonotype was seen a few times. The gene calls are TRBV10-3 and TRBJ1-5, with 7 nucleotides matching TRBD1. This CDR3 is 17 amino acids long. V was pared by 2 bases and J by 6 bases, with 13 bases of the junction left unmatched. Per germline, CDR1 ENHRY and CDR2 SYGVKD. CDR3 coding DNA: TGTGCCATCAGTGAGGTGACCGGGACAGCGAAGGGTCAGCCCCAGCATTTT. This gives the protein CAISEVTGTAKGQPQHF.